A selection of T cell receptor beta chains follows, all from one sample in a study of T cells in Graves' hyperthyroidism and ophthalmopathy. A single record per CDR3 protein comes from TCRdb applying MiXCR to the multiplex PCR reads. The top ten clones hold roughly 16% of a sample with around 690,000 distinct CDR3 sequences, 15% to 20% of them seen once. The sample consisted of blood. The source is a man in his forties or fifties with Graves' hyperthyroidism. Both conserved end residues are part of each CDR3. Fields, in order: CDR3 length, V gene, J gene, clone size, D gene, CDR3 protein, CDR3 DNA. The D gene is left open where the match is weak. Some rows mark clone size as missing; the rest say once, few, many or name a class of expanded clone.

14	TRBV12-3/TRBV12-4	TRBJ1-2	many	.	CASSSGGPGYGYTF	TGTGCCAGCAGTTCCGGGGGACCCGGCTATGGCTACACCTTC
15	TRBV7-2	TRBJ2-1	.	TRBD1	CASRRTGVSYNEQFF	TGTGCCAGCAGAAGAACAGGGGTCTCCTACAATGAGCAGTTCTTC
14	TRBV25-1	TRBJ2-3	.	TRBD2	CASSDSSGGDTQYF	TGTGCCAGCAGTGATTCTAGCGGGGGAGATACGCAGTATTTT
14	TRBV20-1	TRBJ2-7	few	TRBD2	CSARVTAGGYEQYF	TGCAGTGCCCGGGTAACAGCGGGGGGCTACGAGCAGTACTTC
12	TRBV2	TRBJ2-1	many	TRBD1	CASTQGVGEQFF	TGTGCCAGCACCCAGGGGGTCGGTGAGCAGTTCTTC
19	TRBV14	TRBJ1-3	few	.	CASSRAVRVEASSGNTIYF	TGTGCCAGCAGCCGGGCTGTGCGGGTGGAGGCGAGCTCTGGAAACACCATATATTTT
13	TRBV12-3/TRBV12-4	TRBJ1-2	many	.	CASSPLAWPGYTF	TGTGCCAGCAGTCCCCTCGCGTGGCCTGGCTACACCTTC
12	TRBV2	TRBJ2-7	many	.	CASGETGYEQYF	TGTGCCAGCGGAGAAACAGGGTACGAGCAGTACTTC
16	TRBV2	TRBJ2-3	many	.	CASSPLDSGTTDTQYF	TGTGCCAGCAGCCCCCTAGATAGCGGAACCACAGATACGCAGTATTTT
16	TRBV27	TRBJ2-1	.	TRBD1	CASSLLTGGEGNEQFF	TGTGCCAGCAGCCTCCTTACAGGGGGCGAAGGGAATGAGCAGTTCTTC
16	TRBV5-1	TRBJ2-1	.	TRBD1	CASSSQGASSYNEQFF	TGCGCCAGCAGCTCGCAGGGGGCATCCTCCTACAATGAGCAGTTCTTC
14	TRBV10-3	TRBJ2-2	.	.	CAISELASPGELFF	TGTGCCATCAGTGAGTTGGCATCTCCCGGGGAGCTGTTTTTT
15	TRBV28	TRBJ1-2	many	.	CASTSTSGSTGGYTF	TGTGCCAGCACCTCTACCTCCGGTTCGACGGGGGGCTACACCTTC
15	TRBV2	TRBJ2-7	many	TRBD2	CASSEGRGPPYEQYF	TGTGCCAGCAGTGAGGGGAGGGGTCCACCCTACGAGCAGTACTTC
15	TRBV9	TRBJ1-6	.	TRBD1	CASSPWTGYNSPLHF	TGTGCCAGCAGCCCTTGGACAGGCTATAATTCACCCCTCCACTTT
12	TRBV7-9	TRBJ2-1	many	.	CASSRVVIEQFF	TGTGCCAGCAGTCGTGTGGTAATTGAGCAGTTCTTC
11	TRBV29-1	TRBJ2-3	.	.	CSTTFTDTQYF	TGCAGCACGACTTTTACAGATACGCAGTATTTT
14	TRBV7-2	TRBJ1-5	.	.	CASSLGAGAQPQHF	TGTGCCAGCAGCTTAGGGGCAGGGGCTCAGCCCCAGCATTTT
15	TRBV6-5	TRBJ2-2	.	.	CASSYSDGPAGELFF	TGTGCCAGCAGTTACTCGGACGGGCCCGCCGGGGAGCTGTTTTTT
17	TRBV5-1	TRBJ2-3	.	TRBD2	CASSLEWGTSGTDTQYF	TGCGCCAGCAGCTTGGAATGGGGGACTAGCGGAACAGATACGCAGTATTTT
15	TRBV2	TRBJ2-3	many	TRBD2	CASSGLAASTDTQYF	TGTGCCAGCAGTGGGCTAGCGGCTAGCACAGATACGCAGTATTTT
14	TRBV9	TRBJ2-1	.	.	CASSVEWGVNEQFF	TGTGCCAGCAGCGTAGAATGGGGTGTTAATGAGCAGTTCTTC
17	TRBV13	TRBJ2-2	.	.	CASSSPLGNTGAGELFF	TGTGCCAGCAGCTCCCCTTTGGGTAACACAGGAGCCGGGGAGCTGTTTTTT
15	TRBV4-3	TRBJ2-1	once	.	CASRRSGHSYNEQFF	TGCGCCAGCAGGCGTAGCGGCCACTCCTACAATGAGCAGTTCTTC